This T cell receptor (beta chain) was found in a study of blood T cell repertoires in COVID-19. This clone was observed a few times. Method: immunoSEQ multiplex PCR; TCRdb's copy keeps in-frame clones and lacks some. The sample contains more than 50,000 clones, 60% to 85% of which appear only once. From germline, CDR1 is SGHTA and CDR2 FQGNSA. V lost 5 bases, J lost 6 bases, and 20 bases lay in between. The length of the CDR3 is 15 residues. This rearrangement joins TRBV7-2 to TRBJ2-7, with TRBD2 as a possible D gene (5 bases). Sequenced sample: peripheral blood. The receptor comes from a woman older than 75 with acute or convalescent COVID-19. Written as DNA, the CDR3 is TGTGCCAGCAGCGCACGGGGAGTAGTACTCGTCGAGCAGTACTTC. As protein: CASSARGVVLVEQYF.